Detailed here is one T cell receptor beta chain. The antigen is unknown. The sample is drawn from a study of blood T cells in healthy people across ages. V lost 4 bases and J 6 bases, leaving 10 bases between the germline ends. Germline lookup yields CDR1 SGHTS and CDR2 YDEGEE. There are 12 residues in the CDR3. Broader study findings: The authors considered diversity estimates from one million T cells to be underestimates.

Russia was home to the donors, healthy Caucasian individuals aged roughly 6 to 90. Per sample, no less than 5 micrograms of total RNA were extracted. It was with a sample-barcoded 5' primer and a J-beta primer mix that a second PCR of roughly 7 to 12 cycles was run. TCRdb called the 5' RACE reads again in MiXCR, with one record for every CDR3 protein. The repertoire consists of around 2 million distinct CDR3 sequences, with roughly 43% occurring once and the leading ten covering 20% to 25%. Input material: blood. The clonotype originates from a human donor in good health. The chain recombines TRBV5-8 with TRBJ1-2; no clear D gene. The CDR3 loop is CASSIRTHGYTF. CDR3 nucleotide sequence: TGTGCCAGCAGCATACGGACTCATGGCTACACCTTC.